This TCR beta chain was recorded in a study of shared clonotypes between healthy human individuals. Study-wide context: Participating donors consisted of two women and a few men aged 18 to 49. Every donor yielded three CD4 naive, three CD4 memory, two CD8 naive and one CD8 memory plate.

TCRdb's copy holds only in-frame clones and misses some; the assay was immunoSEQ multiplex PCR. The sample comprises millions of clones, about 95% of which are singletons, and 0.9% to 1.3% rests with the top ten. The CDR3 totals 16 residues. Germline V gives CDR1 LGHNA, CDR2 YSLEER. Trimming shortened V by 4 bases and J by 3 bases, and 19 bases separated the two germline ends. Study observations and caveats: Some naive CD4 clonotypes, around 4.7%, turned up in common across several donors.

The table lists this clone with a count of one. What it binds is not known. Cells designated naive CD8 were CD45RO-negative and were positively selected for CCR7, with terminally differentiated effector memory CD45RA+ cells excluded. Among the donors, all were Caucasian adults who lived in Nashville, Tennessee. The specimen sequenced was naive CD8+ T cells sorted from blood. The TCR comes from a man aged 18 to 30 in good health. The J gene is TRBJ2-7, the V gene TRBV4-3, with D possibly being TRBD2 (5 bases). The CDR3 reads CASSPSRGTGDYEQYF. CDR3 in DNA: TGCGCCAGCAGCCCTTCCCGGGGAACCGGAGACTACGAGCAGTACTTC.